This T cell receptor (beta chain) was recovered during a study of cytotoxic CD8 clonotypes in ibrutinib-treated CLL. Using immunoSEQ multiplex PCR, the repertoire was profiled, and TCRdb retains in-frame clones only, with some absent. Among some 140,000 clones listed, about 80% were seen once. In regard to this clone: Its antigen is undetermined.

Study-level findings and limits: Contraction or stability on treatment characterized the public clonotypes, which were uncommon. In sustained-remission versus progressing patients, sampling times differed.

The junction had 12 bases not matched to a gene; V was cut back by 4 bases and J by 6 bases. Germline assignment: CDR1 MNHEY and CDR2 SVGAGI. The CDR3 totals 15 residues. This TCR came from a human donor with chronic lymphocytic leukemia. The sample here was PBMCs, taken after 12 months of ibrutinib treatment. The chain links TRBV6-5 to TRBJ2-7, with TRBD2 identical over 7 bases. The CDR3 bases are TGTGCCAGCAGTTCCCAGAGGGAGGGCCGGGGCGAGCAGTACTTC. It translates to CASSSQREGRGEQYF.